Here is one T cell receptor beta chain with its context. These data belong to a study of blood T cell repertoires in COVID-19. V shed 0 bases and J shed 0 bases, with 7 bases lying between them. Germline V gene lookup returns CDR1 MNHNS and CDR2 SASEGT. The CDR3 spans 15 residues. Profiled with immunoSEQ multiplex PCR; TCRdb holds only in-frame clones, not every one. The data hold more than 250,000 clones, with around four fifths observed a single time. Material for sequencing was peripheral blood. The sequence came from a man aged 55-75 years who had recovered from COVID-19. The chain carries TRBV6-1 and TRBJ2-3, with D hard to call. Here the CDR3 DNA reads TGTGCCAGCAGTGAAGCTAGCCATAGCACAGATACGCAGTATTTT. It codes for CASSEASHSTDTQYF.